The entry that follows covers one TCR beta chain sequence. The germline CDR1 and CDR2 sequences are SQVTM and ANQGSEA. V lost 8 bases and J lost 5, with 27 bases in between. The CDR3 is 16 amino acids. The data were obtained in a study of Graves' ophthalmopathy and Graves' hyperthyroidism. Across the whole study: Hyperthyroidism was classified as stable if no ophthalmopathy occurred within 18 months of follow-up.

Clinicians made diagnoses from clinical symptoms, serum thyroxine, TRAb, thyroid ultrasound and orbital computed tomography. RNA transcripts provided the template for amplifying TCR beta CDR3 regions. First-round RT-PCR relied on HTBI primers, and a second-round multiplex PCR came next. TCRdb independently ran MiXCR on the multiplex PCR reads; one entry per CDR3 protein. The table records about 1.2 million distinct CDR3 sequences, about 40% of them present only once. The sequenced material came from peripheral blood or thyroid tissue (not recorded which). This rearrangement joins TRBV29-1 to TRBJ2-5; D assignment may be TRBD1 or TRBD2 (5 bases each). The sequence derives from an adult man with Graves' hyperthyroidism. The CDR3 sequence: CSITDGDRGESETQYF. The DNA for the CDR3 is TGCAGCATTACAGACGGAGATAGAGGGGAGTCGGAGACCCAGTACTTC.